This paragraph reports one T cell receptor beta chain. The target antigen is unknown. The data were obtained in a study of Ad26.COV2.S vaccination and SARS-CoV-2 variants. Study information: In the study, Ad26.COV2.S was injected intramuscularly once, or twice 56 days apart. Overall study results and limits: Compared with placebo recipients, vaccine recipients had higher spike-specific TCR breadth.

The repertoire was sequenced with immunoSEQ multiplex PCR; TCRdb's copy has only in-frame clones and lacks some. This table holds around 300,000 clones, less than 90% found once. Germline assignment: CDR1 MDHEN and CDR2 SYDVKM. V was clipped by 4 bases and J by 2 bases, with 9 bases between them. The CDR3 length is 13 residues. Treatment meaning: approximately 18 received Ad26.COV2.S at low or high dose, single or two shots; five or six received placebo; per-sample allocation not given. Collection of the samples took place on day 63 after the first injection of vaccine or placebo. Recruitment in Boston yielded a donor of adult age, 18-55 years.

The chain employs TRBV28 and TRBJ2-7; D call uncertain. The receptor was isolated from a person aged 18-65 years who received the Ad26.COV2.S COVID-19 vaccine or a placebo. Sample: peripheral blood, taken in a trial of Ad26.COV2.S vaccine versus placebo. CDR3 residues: CASSWRSTYEQYF. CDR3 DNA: TGTGCCAGCAGTTGGCGCAGCACCTACGAGCAGTACTTC.